This T cell receptor (beta chain) derives from a study of CD8 T cells in Susac syndrome. Study-wide results and caveats: A relatively small number of individuals underwent TCR sequencing and HLA analysis.

CDR3 length: 15 amino acids. CDR1 and CDR2 from the germline V gene are MNHNS and SASEGT. Trimming cost V 2 bases and J 1 base, with 12 bases left between them. Negative isolation yielded CD8+ and CD4+ T cells; FACS enriched TEMRA cells. This clonotype was seen only a few times. The antigen is not known. Random-hexamer reverse transcription was applied to roughly 0.5 to 1 ug RNA. It was immunoSEQ multiplex PCR that amplified TCR beta CDR3 across 54 Vbeta and 13 Jbeta. TCRdb used MiXCR to reprocess the immunoSEQ multiplex PCR reads, holding one entry per CDR3 protein. Counted here are a few hundred thousand distinct CDR3 sequences, around 84% occurring once; the ten biggest clones make up over 0.09%.

The genes are TRBV6-1 and TRBJ2-7; D might be TRBD1 (6 bases). The sample taken for sequencing was CD8+ T cells from PBMCs. This TCR was recovered from a human donor with multiple sclerosis. The CDR3: CASSEWTAPSYEQYF. In nucleotides, the CDR3 is TGTGCCAGCAGTGAATGGACAGCTCCGTCCTACGAGCAGTACTTC.